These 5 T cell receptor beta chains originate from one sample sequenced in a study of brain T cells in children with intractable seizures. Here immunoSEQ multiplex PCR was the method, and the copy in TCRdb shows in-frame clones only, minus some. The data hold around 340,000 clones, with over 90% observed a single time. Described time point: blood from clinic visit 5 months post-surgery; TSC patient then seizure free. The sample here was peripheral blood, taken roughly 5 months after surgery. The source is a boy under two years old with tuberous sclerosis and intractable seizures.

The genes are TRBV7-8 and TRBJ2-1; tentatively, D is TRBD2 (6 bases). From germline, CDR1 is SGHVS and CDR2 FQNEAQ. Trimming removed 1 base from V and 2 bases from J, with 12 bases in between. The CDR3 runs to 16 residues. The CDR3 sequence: CASSLDPGGPYNEQFF. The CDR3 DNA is TGTGCCAGCAGCTTAGATCCCGGAGGGCCCTACAATGAGCAGTTCTTC.

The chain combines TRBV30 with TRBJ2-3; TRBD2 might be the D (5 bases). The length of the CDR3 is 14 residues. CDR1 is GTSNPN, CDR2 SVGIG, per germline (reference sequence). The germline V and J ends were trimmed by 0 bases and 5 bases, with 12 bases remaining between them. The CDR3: CAWSVLESGDTQYF. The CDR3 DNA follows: TGTGCCTGGAGTGTACTAGAGTCCGGAGATACGCAGTATTTT.

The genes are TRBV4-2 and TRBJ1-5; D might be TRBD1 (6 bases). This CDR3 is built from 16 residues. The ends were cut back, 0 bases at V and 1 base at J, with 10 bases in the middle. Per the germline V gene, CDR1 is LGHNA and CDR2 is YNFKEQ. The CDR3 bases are TGTGCCAGCAGCCAAGATAACAGGGAGAGCAATCAGCCCCAGCATTTT. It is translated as CASSQDNRESNQPQHF.

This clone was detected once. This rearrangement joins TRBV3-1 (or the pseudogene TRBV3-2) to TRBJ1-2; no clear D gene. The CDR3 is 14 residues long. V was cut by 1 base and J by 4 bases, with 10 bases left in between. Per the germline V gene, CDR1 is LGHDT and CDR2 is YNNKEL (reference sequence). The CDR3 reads CASSQVPGFYGYTF. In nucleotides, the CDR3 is TGTGCCAGCAGCCAAGTCCCAGGCTTCTATGGCTACACCTTC.

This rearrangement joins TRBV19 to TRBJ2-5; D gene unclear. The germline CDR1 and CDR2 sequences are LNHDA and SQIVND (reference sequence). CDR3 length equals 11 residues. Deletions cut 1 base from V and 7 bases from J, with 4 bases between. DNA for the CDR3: TGTGCCAGTAGTATAGCGGGGACCCAGTACTTC. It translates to CASSIAGTQYF.